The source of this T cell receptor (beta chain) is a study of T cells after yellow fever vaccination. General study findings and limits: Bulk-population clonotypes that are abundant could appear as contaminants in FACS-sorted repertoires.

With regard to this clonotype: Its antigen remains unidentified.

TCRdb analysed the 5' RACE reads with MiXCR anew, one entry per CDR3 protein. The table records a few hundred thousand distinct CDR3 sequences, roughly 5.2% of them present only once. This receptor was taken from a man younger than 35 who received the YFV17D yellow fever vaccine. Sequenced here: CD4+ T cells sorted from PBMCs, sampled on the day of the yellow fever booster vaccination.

CDR3 in amino acids: CASSEGTGYNSPLHF. The CDR3 nucleotides read TGTGCCAGCAGCGAGGGGACAGGCTATAATTCACCCCTCCACTTT. The V and J genes are TRBV9 and TRBJ1-6; TRBD1 matches 8 bases. The length of the CDR3 is 15 residues. V shed 3 bases, J shed 3 bases, and the junction held 2 bases outside the gene matches. In germline, CDR1 is SGDLS, CDR2 YYNGEE.